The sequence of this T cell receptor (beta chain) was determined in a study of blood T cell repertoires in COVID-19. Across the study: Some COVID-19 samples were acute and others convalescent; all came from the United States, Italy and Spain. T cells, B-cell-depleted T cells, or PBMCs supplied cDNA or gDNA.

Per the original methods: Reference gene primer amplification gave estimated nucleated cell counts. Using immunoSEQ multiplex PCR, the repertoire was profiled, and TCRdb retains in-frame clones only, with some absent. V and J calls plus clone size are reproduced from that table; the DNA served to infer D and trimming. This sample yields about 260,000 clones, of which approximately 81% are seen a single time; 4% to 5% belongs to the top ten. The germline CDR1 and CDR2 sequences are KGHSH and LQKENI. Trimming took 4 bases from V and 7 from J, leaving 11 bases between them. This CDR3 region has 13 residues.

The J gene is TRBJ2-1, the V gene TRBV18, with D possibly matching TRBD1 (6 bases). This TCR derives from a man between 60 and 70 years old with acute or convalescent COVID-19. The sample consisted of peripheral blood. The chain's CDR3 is CASSLQQGNEQFF. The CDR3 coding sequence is TGTGCCAGCTCACTACAACAGGGTAATGAGCAGTTCTTC.